This entry concerns a single T cell receptor beta chain. Its target is not known. This specimen belongs to a study of shared clonotypes between healthy human individuals. Turning to the study itself: CD8 memory received one plate per donor, CD8 naive two, CD4 memory three and CD4 naive three. General study results and limits: Generation of non-shared clonotypes was less probable than generation of clonotypes shared by all four donors. It was only blood that was sampled, and tissue repertoires likely differ.

Replicate PCRs run on sorted subsets employed 200 to 250 ng DNA, tens of thousands of T cell genomes. Libraries were prepared by immunoSEQ multiplex PCR; TCRdb keeps only in-frame clonotypes and omits some of them. In the table there are about 1 million clones, around 74% of which are singletons. Between the trimmed V and J ends, which lost 5 bases and 6 bases, there was a span of 20 bases. The germline gives CDR1 SQVTM, CDR2 ANQGSEA. The CDR3 has 14 amino acids. The sequencing input was memory CD4+ T cells sorted from blood. Subset meaning: CD45RA-negative fraction. The sequence derives from a man aged 18 to 29 in good health. The chain recombines TRBV29-1 with TRBJ2-7, with a weak D call TRBD1 (7 bases). CDR3: CSVRAGQGVGEQYF. The CDR3 bases are TGCAGCGTTCGTGCGGGGCAGGGGGTTGGCGAGCAGTACTTC.